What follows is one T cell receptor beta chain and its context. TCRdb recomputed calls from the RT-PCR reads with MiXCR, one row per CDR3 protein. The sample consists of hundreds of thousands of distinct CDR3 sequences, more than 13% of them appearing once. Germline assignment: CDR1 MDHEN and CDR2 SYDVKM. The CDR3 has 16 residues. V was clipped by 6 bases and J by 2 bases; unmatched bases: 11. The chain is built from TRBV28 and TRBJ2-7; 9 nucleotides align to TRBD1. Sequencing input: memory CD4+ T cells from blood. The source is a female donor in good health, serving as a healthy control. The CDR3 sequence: CASSPPKGQGPYEQYF. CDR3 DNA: TGTGCCAGCAGCCCACCTAAGGGACAGGGTCCCTACGAGCAGTACTTC.